These T cell receptor beta chains were read from a single sample in a study of blood T cells in healthy people across ages. TCRdb independently ran MiXCR on the 5' RACE reads; one entry per CDR3 protein. The table has hundreds of thousands of distinct CDR3 sequences, 55% to 70% seen once. Material: blood. These receptors came from a young man in good health. CDR3s include the opening cysteine and the closing phenylalanine or tryptophan.

v_call: TRBV29-1
j_call: TRBJ2-7
cdr3_length: 12
cdr3_aa: CSVRQGDGEQYF

v_call: TRBV7-9
j_call: TRBJ2-5
cdr3_length: 14
cdr3_aa: CASSLVGLGETQYF

v_call: TRBV7-2
j_call: TRBJ2-3
cdr3_length: 15
cdr3_aa: CASSSQRGSTDTQYF

v_call: TRBV2
j_call: TRBJ1-1
cdr3_length: 14
cdr3_aa: CASRGGQGNTEAFF

v_call: TRBV5-1
j_call: TRBJ2-5
cdr3_length: 16
cdr3_aa: CASSVGSRLWDNEQYF

v_call: TRBV4-3
j_call: TRBJ2-7
cdr3_length: 14
cdr3_aa: CASSPGTGPHEQYF

v_call: TRBV20-1
j_call: TRBJ2-3
cdr3_length: 14
cdr3_aa: CSATRPSETDTQYF

v_call: TRBV9
j_call: TRBJ2-4
cdr3_length: 17
cdr3_aa: CASSGGSGSFAKNIQYF

v_call: TRBV7-9
j_call: TRBJ2-1
cdr3_length: 16
cdr3_aa: CASSWAPGTLDNEQFF

v_call: TRBV4-2
j_call: TRBJ1-1
cdr3_length: 14
cdr3_aa: CASSHLHRDTEAFF

v_call: TRBV7-9
j_call: TRBJ2-3
cdr3_length: 15
cdr3_aa: CASSLIAGREDTQYF

v_call: TRBV7-2
j_call: TRBJ2-7
cdr3_length: 11
cdr3_aa: CASSITGEQYF

v_call: TRBV20-1
j_call: TRBJ2-1
cdr3_length: 14
cdr3_aa: CSATSYGRLNEQFF

v_call: TRBV18
j_call: TRBJ2-1
cdr3_length: 15
cdr3_aa: CASSQQGGTYNEQFF

v_call: TRBV7-2
j_call: TRBJ2-7
cdr3_length: 14
cdr3_aa: CASSPDRPSYEQYF

v_call: TRBV15
j_call: TRBJ2-3
cdr3_length: 14
cdr3_aa: CATSTRGAIDTQYF

v_call: TRBV7-9
j_call: TRBJ1-2
cdr3_length: 12
cdr3_aa: CASTPGDYGYTF

v_call: TRBV20-1
j_call: TRBJ2-1
cdr3_length: 12
cdr3_aa: CSALVPGNEQFF

v_call: TRBV6-2/TRBV6-3
j_call: TRBJ2-3
cdr3_length: 16
cdr3_aa: CASSYTLDFHADTQYF

v_call: TRBV28
j_call: TRBJ2-1
cdr3_length: 14
cdr3_aa: CASSGIGRNNEQFF

v_call: TRBV10-1
j_call: TRBJ2-7
cdr3_length: 14
cdr3_aa: CASTGGGPPYEQYF

v_call: TRBV10-3
j_call: TRBJ1-4
cdr3_length: 13
cdr3_aa: CAISEGDSEKLFF

v_call: TRBV20-1
j_call: TRBJ2-7
cdr3_length: 13
cdr3_aa: CSAPPSGAVEQYF

v_call: TRBV10-3
j_call: TRBJ2-7
cdr3_length: 13
cdr3_aa: CASQPGLDYEQYF

v_call: TRBV3-1
j_call: TRBJ2-7
cdr3_length: 15
cdr3_aa: CASSEGQGHSYEQYF